This TCR beta chain derives from a study of cytomegalovirus exposure and HLA in healthy donors. This clone was observed a single time. CDR1 and CDR2 from the germline V gene are SGHRS and YFSETQ. The V and J ends lost 0 bases and 4 bases respectively, with 13 bases between them. The CDR3 loop spans 15 amino acids. The primer mix had 60 Vbeta and 13 Jbeta primers. Original handling: Around 76 million unique TCR beta chains, 9 million to 11 million shared, were counted in a later analysis. Repertoires were generated with immunoSEQ multiplex PCR, while TCRdb's copy carries only in-frame clones and drops some. That table supplies the V and J calls and clone size; D and trimming were determined from the DNA. The top ten clones hold around 3.3% of a sample with 40,000 to 55,000 clones, over 60% of them seen once.

The rearrangement joins TRBV5-1 to TRBJ1-2; D is undetermined. This TCR was sampled from a woman under 40 in good health and CMV-seronegative. The sequencing sample was made of PBMCs. The CDR3 loop is CASSLATAALYGYTF. CDR3 nucleotides: TGCGCCAGCAGCTTGGCCACGGCGGCTCTCTATGGCTACACCTTC.